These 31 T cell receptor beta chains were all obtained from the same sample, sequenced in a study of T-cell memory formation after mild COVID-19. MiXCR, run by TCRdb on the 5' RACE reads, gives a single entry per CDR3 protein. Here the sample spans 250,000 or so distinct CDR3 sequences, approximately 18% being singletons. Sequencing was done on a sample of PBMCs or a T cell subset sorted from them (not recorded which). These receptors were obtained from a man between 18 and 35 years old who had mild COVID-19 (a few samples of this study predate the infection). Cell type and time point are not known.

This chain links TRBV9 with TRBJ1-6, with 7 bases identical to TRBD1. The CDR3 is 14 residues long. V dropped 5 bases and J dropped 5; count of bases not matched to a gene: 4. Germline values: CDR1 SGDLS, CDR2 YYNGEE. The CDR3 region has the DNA TGTGCCAGCAGAACCGGGACAGATAATTCACCCCTCCACTTT. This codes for CASRTGTDNSPLHF.

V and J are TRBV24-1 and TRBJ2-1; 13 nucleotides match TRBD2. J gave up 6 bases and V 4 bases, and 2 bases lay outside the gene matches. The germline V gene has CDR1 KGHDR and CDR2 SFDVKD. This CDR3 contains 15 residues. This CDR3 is CATSETSGRRNEQFF. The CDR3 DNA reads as TGTGCCACCAGTGAGACTAGCGGGAGGCGCAATGAGCAGTTCTTC.

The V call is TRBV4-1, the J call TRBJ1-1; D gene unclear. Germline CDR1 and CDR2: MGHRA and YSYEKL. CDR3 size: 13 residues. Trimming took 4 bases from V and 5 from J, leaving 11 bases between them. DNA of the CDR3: TGCGCCAGCAGCCCCGGGGAGAGGACTGAAGCTTTCTTT. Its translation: CASSPGERTEAFF.

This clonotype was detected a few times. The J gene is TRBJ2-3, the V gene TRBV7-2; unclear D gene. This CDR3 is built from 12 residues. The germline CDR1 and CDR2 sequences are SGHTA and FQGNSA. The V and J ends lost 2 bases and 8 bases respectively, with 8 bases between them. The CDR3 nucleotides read TGTGCCAGCAGCTTAAGTTCACGTACGCAGTATTTT. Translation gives CASSLSSRTQYF.

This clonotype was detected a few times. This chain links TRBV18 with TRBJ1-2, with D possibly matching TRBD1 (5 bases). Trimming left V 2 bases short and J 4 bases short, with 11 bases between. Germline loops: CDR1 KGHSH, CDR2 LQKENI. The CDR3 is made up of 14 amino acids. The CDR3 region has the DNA TGTGCCAGCTCACCAGCCGACAGACCCTATGGCTACACCTTC. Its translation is CASSPADRPYGYTF.

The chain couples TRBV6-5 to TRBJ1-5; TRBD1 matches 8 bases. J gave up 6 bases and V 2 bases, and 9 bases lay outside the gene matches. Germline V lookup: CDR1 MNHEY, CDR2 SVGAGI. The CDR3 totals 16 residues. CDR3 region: CASSYTHPGTGQPQHF. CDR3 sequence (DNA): TGTGCCAGCAGTTACACCCACCCAGGGACAGGTCAGCCCCAGCATTTT.

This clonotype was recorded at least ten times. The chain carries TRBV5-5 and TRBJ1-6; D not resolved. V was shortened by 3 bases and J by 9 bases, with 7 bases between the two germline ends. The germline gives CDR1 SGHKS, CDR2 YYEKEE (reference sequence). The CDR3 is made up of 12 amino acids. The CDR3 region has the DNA TGTGCCAGCAGCTCTACTACTTCACCCCTCCACTTT. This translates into CASSSTTSPLHF.

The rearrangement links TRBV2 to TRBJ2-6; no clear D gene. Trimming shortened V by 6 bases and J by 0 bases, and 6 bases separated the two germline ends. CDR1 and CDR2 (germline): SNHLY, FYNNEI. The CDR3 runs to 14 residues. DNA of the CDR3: TGTGCCAGCAGGCAGGTCTCTGGGGCCAACGTCCTGACTTTC. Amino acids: CASRQVSGANVLTF.

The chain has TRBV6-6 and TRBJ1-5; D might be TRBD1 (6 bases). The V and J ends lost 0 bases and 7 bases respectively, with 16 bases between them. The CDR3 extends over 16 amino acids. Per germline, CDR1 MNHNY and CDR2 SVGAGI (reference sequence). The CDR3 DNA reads TGTGCCAGCAGTTACTCCCTCGGAGGGGGTGGGCAGCCCCAGCATTTT. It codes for CASSYSLGGGGQPQHF.

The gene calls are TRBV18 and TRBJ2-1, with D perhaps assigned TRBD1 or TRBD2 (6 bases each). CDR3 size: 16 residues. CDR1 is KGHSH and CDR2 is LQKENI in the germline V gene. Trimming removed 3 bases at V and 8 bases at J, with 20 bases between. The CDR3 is CASSPVGGGLDDEQFF. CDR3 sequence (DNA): TGTGCCAGCTCACCGGTAGGTGGGGGGCTTGACGATGAGCAGTTCTTC.

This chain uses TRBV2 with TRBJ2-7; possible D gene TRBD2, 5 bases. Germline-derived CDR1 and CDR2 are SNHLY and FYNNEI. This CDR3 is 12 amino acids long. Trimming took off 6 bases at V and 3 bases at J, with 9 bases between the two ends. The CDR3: CASSPGNYEQYV. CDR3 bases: TGTGCCAGCAGCCCCGGGAACTACGAGCAGTACGTC.

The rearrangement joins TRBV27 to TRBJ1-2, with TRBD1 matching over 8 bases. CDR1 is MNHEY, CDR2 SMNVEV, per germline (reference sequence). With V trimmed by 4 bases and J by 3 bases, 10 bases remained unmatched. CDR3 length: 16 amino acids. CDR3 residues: CASSSAPMDRDYGYTF. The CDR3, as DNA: TGTGCCAGCAGTTCCGCCCCCATGGACAGGGACTATGGCTACACCTTC.

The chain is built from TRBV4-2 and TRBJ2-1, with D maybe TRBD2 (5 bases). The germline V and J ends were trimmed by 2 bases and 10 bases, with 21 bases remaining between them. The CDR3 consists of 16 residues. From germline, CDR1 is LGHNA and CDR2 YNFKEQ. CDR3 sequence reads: CASSQNLAGLLREQFF. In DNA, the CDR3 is TGTGCCAGCAGCCAAAATTTGGCGGGTCTACTACGGGAGCAGTTCTTC.

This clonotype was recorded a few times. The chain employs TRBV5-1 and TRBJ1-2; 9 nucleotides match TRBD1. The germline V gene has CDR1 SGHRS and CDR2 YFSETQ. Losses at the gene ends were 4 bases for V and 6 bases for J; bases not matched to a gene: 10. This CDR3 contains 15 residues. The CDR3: CASSTDPGTGNGYTF. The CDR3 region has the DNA TGCGCCAGCAGCACCGATCCCGGGACAGGGAATGGCTACACCTTC.

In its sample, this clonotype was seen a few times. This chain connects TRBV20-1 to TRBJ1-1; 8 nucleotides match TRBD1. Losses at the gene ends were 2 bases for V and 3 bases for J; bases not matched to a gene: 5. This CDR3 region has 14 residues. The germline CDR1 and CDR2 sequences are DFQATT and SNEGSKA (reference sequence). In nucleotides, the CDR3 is TGCAGTGCTAGACGGTCGACAGGGGACACTGAAGCTTTCTTT. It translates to CSARRSTGDTEAFF.

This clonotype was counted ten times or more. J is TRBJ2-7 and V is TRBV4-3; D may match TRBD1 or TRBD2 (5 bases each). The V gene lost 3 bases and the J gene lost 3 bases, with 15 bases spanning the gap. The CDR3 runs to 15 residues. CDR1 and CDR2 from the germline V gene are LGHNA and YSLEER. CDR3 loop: CASSQSRDPFYEQYF. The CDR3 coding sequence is TGCGCCAGCAGCCAGAGCCGGGACCCATTCTACGAGCAGTACTTC.

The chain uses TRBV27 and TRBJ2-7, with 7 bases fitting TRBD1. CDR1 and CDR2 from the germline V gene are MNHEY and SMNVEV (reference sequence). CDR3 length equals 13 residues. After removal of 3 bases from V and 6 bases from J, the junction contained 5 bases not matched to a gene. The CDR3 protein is CASSFRGGREQYF. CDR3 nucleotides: TGTGCCAGCAGTTTTAGAGGGGGCCGCGAGCAGTACTTC.

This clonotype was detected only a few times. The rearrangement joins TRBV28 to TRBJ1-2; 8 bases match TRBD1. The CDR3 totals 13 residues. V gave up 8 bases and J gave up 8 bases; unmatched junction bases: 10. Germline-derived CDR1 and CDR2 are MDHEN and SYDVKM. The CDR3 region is CASLPFRGQGYTF. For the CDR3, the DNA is TGTGCCAGCCTCCCTTTCAGGGGGCAGGGCTACACCTTC.

The CDR3 reads CASGVNSGNTIYF. CDR3 bases: TGTGCTAGCGGGGTGAACTCTGGAAACACCATATATTTT. The chain recombines TRBV2 with TRBJ1-3, with D hard to call. This CDR3 contains 13 residues. CDR1 and CDR2 from the germline V gene are SNHLY and FYNNEI.

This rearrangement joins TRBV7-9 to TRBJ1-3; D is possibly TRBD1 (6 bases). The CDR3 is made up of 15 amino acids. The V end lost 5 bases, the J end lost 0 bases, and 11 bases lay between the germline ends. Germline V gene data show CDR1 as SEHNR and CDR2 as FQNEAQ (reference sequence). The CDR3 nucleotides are TGTGCCAGCAGCATCCGGGACAACTCTGGAAACACCATATATTTT. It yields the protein CASSIRDNSGNTIYF.

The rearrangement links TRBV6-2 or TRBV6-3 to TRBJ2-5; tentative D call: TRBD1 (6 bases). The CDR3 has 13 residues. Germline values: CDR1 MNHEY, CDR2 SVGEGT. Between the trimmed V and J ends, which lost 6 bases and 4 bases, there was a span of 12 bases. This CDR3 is CASRRQVGETQYF. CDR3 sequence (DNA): TGTGCCAGCAGACGACAGGTCGGAGAGACCCAGTACTTC.

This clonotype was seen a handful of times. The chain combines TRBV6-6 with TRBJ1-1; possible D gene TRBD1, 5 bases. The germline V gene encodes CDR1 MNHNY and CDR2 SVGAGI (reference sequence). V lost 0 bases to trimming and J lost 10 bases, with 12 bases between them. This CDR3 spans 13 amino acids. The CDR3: CASSYSMGQGAFF. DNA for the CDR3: TGTGCCAGCAGTTACTCGATGGGGCAAGGAGCTTTCTTT.

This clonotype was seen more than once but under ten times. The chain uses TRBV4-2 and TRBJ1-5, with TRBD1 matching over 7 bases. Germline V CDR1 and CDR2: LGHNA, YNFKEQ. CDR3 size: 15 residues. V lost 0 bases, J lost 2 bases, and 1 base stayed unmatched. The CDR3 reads CASSQDGQGNQPQHF. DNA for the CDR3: TGTGCCAGCAGCCAAGATGGACAGGGCAATCAGCCCCAGCATTTT.

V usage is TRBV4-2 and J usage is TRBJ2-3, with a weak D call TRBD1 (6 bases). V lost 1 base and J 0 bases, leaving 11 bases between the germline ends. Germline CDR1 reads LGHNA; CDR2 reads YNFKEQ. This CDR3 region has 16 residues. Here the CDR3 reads CASSQGDRPSTDTQYF. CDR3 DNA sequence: TGTGCCAGCAGCCAAGGTGACAGGCCCAGCACAGATACGCAGTATTTT.

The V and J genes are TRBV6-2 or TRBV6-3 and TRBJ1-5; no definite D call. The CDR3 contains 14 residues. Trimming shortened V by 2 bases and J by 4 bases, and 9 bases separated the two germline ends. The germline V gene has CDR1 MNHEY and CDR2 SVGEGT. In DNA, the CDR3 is TGTGCCAGCAGTTACCCAGGCCAGAATCAGCCCCAGCATTTT. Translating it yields CASSYPGQNQPQHF.

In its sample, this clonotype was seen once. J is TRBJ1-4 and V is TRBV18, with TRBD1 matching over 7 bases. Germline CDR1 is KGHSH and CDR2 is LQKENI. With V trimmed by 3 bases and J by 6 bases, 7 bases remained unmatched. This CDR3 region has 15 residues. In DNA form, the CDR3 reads TGTGCCAGCTCACCTCGGACAGGAATGGATGAAAAACTGTTTTTT. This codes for CASSPRTGMDEKLFF. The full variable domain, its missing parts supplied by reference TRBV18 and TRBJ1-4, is NAGVMQNPRHLVRRRGQEARLRCSPMKGHSHVYWYRQLPEEGLKFMVYLQKENIIDESGMPKERFSAEFPKEGPSILRIQQVVRGDSAAYFCASSPRTGMDEKLFFGSGTQLSVL.

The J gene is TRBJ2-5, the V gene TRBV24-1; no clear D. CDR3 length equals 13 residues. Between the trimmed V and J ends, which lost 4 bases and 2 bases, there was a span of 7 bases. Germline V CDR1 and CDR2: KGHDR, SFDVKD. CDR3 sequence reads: CATSEQSQETQYF. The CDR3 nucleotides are TGTGCCACCAGTGAACAGAGTCAAGAGACCCAGTACTTC.

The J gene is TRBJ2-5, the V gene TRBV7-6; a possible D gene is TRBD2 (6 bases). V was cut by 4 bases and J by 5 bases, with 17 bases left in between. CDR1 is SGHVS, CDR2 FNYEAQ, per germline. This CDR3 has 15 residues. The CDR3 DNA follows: TGTGCCAGCAGCTCCCCGGGCCCGGAGGGGGAGACCCAGTACTTC. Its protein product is CASSSPGPEGETQYF. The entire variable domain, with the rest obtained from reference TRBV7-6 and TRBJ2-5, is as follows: GAGVSQSPRYKVTKRGQDVALRCDPISGHVSLYWYRQALGQGPEFLTYFNYEAQQDKSGLPNDRFSAERPEGSISTLTIQRTEQRDSAMYRCASSSPGPEGETQYFGPGTRLLVL.

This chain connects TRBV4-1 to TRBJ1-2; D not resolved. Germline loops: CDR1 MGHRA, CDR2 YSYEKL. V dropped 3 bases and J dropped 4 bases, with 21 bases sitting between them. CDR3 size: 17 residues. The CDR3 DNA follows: TGCGCCAGCAGCCACGGGTCTACCCTCGGCCCTTTCTATGGCTACACCTTC. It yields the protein CASSHGSTLGPFYGYTF.

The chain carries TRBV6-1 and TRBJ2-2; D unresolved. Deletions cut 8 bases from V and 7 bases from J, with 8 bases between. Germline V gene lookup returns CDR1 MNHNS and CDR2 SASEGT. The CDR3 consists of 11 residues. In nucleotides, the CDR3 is TGTGCCAGCCGGGCAAACGGGGAGCTGTTTTTT. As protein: CASRANGELFF.

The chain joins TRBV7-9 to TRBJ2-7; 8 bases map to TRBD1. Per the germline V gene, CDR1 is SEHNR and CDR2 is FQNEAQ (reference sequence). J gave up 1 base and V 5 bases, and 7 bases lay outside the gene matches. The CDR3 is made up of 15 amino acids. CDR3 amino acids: CASSGSGGLSYEQYV. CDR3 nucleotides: TGTGCCAGCAGCGGCTCAGGGGGCCTGTCCTACGAGCAGTACGTC.